The source of this T cell receptor (beta chain) is a study of post-analysis software for immune sequencing data. The CDR3 extends over 17 amino acids. V gave up 0 bases and J gave up 1 base, with 16 bases separating them. The V gene's germline CDR1 is SGDLS and CDR2 YYNGEE. TCR beta cDNA libraries included unique molecular identifiers. TCRdb re-analysed the PCR reads in MiXCR, keeping a single row per CDR3 protein. Of about 570,000 distinct CDR3 sequences in the sample, approximately 31% were seen once. Overall study findings and caveats: Among a few TRBV segments more frequent in patients than controls were TRBV5-6, TRBV5-1 and TRBV20-1.

A word on this clonotype: Antigen specificity is unknown.

The sequence derives from a girl under 18 with multiple sclerosis. Sequenced input: blood. This chain joins TRBV9 and TRBJ2-5; D perhaps matches TRBD2 (7 bases). CDR3 DNA sequence: TGTGCCAGCAGCGTAGGCGGTTGGGGGGGGCCCCAAGAGACCCAGTACTTC. Translated: CASSVGGWGGPQETQYF.